Each of the 12 T cell receptor beta chains below was sequenced from the same sample in a study of blood T cell repertoires in COVID-19 (dated by TCRdb to about 2020). The library was produced with the immunoSEQ multiplex PCR assay. TCRdb carries this immuneACCESS record with in-frame sequences only. Its versions omit some clonotypes, under half of them owing to an unresolved V gene in the studies checked, with the rest unexplained. The sample table shows a few hundred thousand clones, and more than 85% are seen once. The ten largest account for under 9.5% of the sample. The sequencing sample was made of PBMCs or T cells enriched from blood (not recorded which). Every receptor here comes from a woman aged 55 to 70 who had recovered from COVID-19.

The chain uses TRBV20-1 and TRBJ1-3; D is undetermined. V was shortened by 4 bases and J by 5 bases, with 6 bases between the two germline ends. The CDR3 is 11 amino acids. The germline V gene encodes CDR1 DFQATT and CDR2 SNEGSKA (reference sequence). In DNA, the CDR3 is TGCAGTGCTAATAACAGAAACACCATATATTTT. Its protein is CSANNRNTIYF.

The chain joins TRBV27 to TRBJ2-7, with 7 bases aligning to TRBD1. J lost 1 base, V lost 4 bases, and 1 base had no gene match. The V gene's germline CDR1 is MNHEY and CDR2 SMNVEV (reference sequence). The CDR3 sequence is 13 residues long. CDR3 region: CASSSDRSYEQYV. CDR3 DNA: TGTGCCAGCAGTTCGGACAGGTCCTACGAGCAGTACGTC.

V is TRBV5-1 and J is TRBJ1-5; no reliable D call. CDR1 SGHRS and CDR2 YFSETQ come from the germline V gene. This CDR3 comprises 15 residues. The V gene lost 0 bases and the J gene lost 0 bases, with 7 bases spanning the gap. The CDR3 coding sequence is TGCGCCAGCAGCTTGGACGGGGATAGCAATCAGCCCCAGCATTTT. This gives the protein CASSLDGDSNQPQHF.

The chain combines TRBV9 with TRBJ2-7, with 10 bases lining up with TRBD1. After removal of 0 bases from V and 7 bases from J, the junction contained 16 bases not matched to a gene. This CDR3 is 18 amino acids long. CDR1 is SGDLS, CDR2 YYNGEE, per germline. The CDR3 sequence is CASSVAGTGERGSREQYF. The CDR3 DNA follows: TGTGCCAGCAGCGTAGCCGGGACAGGGGAAAGAGGCTCGAGAGAGCAGTACTTC.

The V call is TRBV19, the J call TRBJ1-1; D is perhaps TRBD1 (5 bases). Trimming stripped 9 bases from V and 8 bases from J, with 37 bases between. Germline V lookup: CDR1 LNHDA, CDR2 SQIVND (reference sequence). There are 19 residues in the CDR3. This CDR3 is CASRDAGTFTFGGSIEAFF. The CDR3 nucleotides read TGTGCCAGCCGGGACGCGGGGACCTTCACCTTTGGGGGTTCTATAGAAGCTTTCTTT.

V and J are TRBV27 and TRBJ1-6, with D perhaps matching TRBD1 (5 bases). The V gene's germline CDR1 is MNHEY and CDR2 SMNVEV (reference sequence). V lost 5 bases and J 6 bases, leaving 11 bases between the germline ends. The CDR3 totals 14 residues. This chain's CDR3 is CASSQGRINSPLHF. In nucleotides, the CDR3 is TGTGCCAGCAGTCAGGGTCGAATTAATTCACCCCTCCACTTT.

V usage is TRBV3-1 (or the pseudogene TRBV3-2) and J usage is TRBJ1-1, with 10 bases identical to TRBD1. Looked up from germline, CDR1 is LGHDT and CDR2 is YNNKEL (reference sequence). Trimming cost V 4 bases and J 1 base; bases outside gene matches: 6. The CDR3 is 16 amino acids. The CDR3 loop reads CASSPIRTGGNTEAFF. CDR3 bases: TGTGCCAGCAGCCCGATCAGGACAGGGGGGAACACTGAAGCTTTCTTT.

This clone was recorded once. V and J are TRBV14 and TRBJ1-2; D possibly corresponds to TRBD1 (6 bases). This CDR3 is built from 16 residues. Germline V gene data show CDR1 as SGHDN and CDR2 as FVKESK. The germline V and J ends were trimmed by 0 bases and 1 base, with 12 bases remaining between them. The CDR3: CASSQDRGTSNYGYTF. CDR3 nucleotides: TGTGCCAGCAGCCAAGACAGGGGTACAAGTAACTATGGCTACACCTTC.

The CDR3 DNA reads TGTGCCAGCACAGGCGGGGGGGCGAACGGGGAGCTGTTTTTT. This translates into CASTGGGANGELFF. The J gene is TRBJ2-2, the V gene TRBV6-5; 9 bases agree with TRBD2. V lost 7 bases to trimming and J lost 7 bases; unmatched junction nucleotides: 7. CDR1 and CDR2 (germline): MNHEY, SVGAGI. The CDR3 loop spans 14 amino acids.

This chain uses TRBV19 with TRBJ1-1, with a tentative D call TRBD1 (5 bases). The CDR3 consists of 13 residues. Looked up from germline, CDR1 is LNHDA and CDR2 is SQIVND (reference sequence). V lost 2 bases and J lost 4, with 8 bases in between. In DNA, the CDR3 is TGTGCCAGTAGTATAAGGGGCCTCACTGAAGCTTTCTTT. Protein: CASSIRGLTEAFF.

This clone was picked up a small number of times. The chain has TRBV30 and TRBJ1-3, with D tentatively TRBD1 (5 bases). The germline V and J ends were trimmed by 4 bases and 4 bases, with 17 bases remaining between them. This CDR3 region has 15 residues. CDR1 and CDR2 from the germline V gene are GTSNPN and SVGIG (reference sequence). CDR3 amino acids: CAWNRGDLGGNTIYF. CDR3 sequence (DNA): TGTGCCTGGAATCGGGGGGATCTGGGGGGAAACACCATATATTTT.

This clone was found once. V gene TRBV6-5 combines with J gene TRBJ1-4; 7 positions match TRBD1. The CDR3 is made up of 13 amino acids. Germline V CDR1 and CDR2: MNHEY, SVGAGI. Trimming removed 7 bases from V and 8 bases from J; junction bases left unmatched: 7. CDR3 protein: CASTKTGTEKLFF. CDR3 DNA sequence: TGTGCCAGCACAAAGACAGGGACGGAAAAACTGTTTTTT.